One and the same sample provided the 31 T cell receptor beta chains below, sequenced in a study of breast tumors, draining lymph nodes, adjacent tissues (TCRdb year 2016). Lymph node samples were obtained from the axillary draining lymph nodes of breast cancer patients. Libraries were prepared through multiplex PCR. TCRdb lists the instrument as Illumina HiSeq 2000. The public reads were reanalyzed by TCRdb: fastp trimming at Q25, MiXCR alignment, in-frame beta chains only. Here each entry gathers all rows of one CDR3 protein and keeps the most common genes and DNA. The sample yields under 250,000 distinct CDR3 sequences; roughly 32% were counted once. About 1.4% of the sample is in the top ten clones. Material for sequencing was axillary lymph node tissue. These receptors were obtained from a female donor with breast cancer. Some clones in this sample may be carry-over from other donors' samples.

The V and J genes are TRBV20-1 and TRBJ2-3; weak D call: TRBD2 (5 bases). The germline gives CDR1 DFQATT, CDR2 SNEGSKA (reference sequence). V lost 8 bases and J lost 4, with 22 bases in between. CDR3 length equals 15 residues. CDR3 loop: CSPSHSGGLSDTQYF. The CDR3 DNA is TGCAGTCCGTCCCACTCAGGAGGACTTTCAGATACGCAGTATTTT.

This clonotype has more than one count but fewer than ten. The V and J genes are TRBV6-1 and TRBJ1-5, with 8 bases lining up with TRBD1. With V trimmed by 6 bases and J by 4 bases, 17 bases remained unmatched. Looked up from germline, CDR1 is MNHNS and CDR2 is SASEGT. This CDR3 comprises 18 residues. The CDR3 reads CASRVVLETGEFNQPQHF. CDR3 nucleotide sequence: TGTGCCAGCAGGGTGGTTCTGGAGACAGGGGAATTTAATCAGCCCCAGCATTTT.

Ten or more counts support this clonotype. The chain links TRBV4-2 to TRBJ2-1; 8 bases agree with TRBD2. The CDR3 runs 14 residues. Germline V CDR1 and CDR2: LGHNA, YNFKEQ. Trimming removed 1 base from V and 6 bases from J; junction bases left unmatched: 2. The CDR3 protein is CASSQGTSFNEQFF. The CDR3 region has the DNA TGTGCCAGCAGCCAAGGGACTAGCTTCAATGAGCAGTTCTTC.

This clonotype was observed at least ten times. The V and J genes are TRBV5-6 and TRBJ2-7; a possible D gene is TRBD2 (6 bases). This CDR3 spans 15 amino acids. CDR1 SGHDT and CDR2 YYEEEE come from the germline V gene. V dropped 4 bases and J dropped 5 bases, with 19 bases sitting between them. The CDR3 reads CASSQTGGKTHEQYF. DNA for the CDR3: TGTGCCAGCAGCCAAACCGGCGGGAAAACCCACGAGCAGTACTTC. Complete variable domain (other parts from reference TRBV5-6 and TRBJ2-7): DAGVTQSPTHLIKTRGQQVTLRCSPKSGHDTVSWYQQALGQGPQFIFQYYEEEERQRGNFPDRFSGHQFPNYSSELNVNALLLGDSALYLCASSQTGGKTHEQYFGPGTRLTVT.

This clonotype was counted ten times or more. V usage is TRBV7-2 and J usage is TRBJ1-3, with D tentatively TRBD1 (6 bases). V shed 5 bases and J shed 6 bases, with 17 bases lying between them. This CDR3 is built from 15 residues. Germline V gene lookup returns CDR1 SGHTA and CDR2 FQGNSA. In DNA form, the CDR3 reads TGTGCCAGCAGCCCAATCCCCGGACAGCTAAACACCATATATTTT. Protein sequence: CASSPIPGQLNTIYF.

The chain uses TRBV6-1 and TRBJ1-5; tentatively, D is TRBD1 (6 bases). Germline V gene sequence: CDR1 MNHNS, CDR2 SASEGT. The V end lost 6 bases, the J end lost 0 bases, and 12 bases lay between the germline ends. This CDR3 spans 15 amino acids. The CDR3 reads CASRQSGDSNQPQHF. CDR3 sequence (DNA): TGTGCCAGCAGACAATCAGGGGATAGCAATCAGCCCCAGCATTTT.

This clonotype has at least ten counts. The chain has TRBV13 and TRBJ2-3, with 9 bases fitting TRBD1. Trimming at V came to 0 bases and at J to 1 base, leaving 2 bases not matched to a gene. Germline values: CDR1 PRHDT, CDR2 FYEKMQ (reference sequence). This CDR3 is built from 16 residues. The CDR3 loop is CASSLGRDRGTDTQYF. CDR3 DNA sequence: TGTGCCAGCAGCTTAGGCCGGGACAGGGGCACAGATACGCAGTATTTT.

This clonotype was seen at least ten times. The CDR3 nucleotides are TGTGCCTGGAGTGTGGCAGATGGGGCGCAGTATTTT. It translates to CAWSVADGAQYF. The chain carries TRBV30 and TRBJ2-3; D unclear. V gave up 0 bases and J gave up 10 bases, with 11 bases separating them. CDR1 and CDR2 from the germline V gene are GTSNPN and SVGIG (reference sequence). This CDR3 is 12 amino acids long.

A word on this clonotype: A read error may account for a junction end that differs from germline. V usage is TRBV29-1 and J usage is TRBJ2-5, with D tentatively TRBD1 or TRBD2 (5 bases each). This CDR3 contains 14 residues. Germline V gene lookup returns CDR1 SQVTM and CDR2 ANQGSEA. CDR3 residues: CSVPTGPQSGTQYF. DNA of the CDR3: TGCAGCGTCCCGACCGGGCCCCAATCTGGGACCCAGTACTTT.

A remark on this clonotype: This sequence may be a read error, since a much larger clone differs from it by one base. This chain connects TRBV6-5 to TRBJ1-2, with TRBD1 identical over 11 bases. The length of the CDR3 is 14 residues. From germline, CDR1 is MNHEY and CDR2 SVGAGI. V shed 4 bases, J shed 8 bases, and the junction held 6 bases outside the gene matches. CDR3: CASSSGTGGTGYTF. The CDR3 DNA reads TGTGCCAGCAGTTCCGGGACAGGGGGAACAGGCTACACCTTC.

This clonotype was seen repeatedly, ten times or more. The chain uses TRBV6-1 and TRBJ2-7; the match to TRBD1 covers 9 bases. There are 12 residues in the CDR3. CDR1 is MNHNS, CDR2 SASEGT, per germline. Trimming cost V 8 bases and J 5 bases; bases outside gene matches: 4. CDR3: CASRTGVHEQYF. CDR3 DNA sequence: TGTGCCAGCCGGACAGGGGTCCACGAGCAGTACTTC.

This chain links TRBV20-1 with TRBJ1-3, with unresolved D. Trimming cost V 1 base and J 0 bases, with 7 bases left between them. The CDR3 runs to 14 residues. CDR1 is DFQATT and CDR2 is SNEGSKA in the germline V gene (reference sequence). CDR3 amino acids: CSARVGSSGNTIYF. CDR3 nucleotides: TGCAGTGCTAGAGTAGGCAGCTCTGGAAACACCATATATTTT.

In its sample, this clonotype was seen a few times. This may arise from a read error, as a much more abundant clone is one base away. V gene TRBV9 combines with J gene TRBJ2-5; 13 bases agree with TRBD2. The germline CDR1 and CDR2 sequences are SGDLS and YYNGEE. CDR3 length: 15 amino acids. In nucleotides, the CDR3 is TGTGCCAGCAGCCCGGGGACTAGCGGGATGGAGACCCCGTACTTC. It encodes CASSPGTSGMETPYF.

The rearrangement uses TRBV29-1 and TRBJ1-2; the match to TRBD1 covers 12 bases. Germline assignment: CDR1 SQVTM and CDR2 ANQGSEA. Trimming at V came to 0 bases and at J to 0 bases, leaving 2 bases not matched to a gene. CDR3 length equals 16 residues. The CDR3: CSVEEGQGAANYGYTF. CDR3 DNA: TGCAGCGTTGAAGAGGGACAGGGGGCTGCTAACTATGGCTACACCTTC.

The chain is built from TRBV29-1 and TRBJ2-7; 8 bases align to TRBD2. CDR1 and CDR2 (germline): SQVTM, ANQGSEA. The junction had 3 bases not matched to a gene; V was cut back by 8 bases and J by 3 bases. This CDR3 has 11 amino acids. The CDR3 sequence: CSLGTSYEQYF. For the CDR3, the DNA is TGCAGCTTAGGGACTAGCTACGAGCAGTACTTC.

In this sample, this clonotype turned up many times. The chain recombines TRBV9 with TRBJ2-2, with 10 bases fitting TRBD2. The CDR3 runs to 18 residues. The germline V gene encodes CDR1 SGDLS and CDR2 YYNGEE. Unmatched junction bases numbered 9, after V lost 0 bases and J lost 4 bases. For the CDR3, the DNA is TGTGCCAGCAGCGTAGTGGCCCTAGCGGGAGTTCCCACCGGGGAGCTGTTTTTT. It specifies CASSVVALAGVPTGELFF.

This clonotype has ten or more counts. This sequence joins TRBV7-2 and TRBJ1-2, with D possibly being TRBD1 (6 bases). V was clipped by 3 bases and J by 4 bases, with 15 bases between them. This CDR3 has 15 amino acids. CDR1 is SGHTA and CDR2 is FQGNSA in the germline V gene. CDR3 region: CASSFDRSSRYGYTF. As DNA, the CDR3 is TGTGCCAGCAGCTTCGACAGGTCCTCACGCTATGGCTACACCTTC.

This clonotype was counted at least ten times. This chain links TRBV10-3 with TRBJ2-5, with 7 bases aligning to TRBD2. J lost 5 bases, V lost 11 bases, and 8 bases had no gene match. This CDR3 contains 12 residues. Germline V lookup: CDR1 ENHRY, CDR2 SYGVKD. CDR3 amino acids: CASGREGETQYF. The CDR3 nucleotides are TGTGCCTCCGGCAGGGAGGGTGAGACCCAGTACTTC.

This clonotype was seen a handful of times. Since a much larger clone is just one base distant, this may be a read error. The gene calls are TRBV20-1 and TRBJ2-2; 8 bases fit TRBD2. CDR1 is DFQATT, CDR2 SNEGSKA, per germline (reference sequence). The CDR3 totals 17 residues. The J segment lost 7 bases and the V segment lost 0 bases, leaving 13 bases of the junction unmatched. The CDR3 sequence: CSARDLGAGARHGELFF. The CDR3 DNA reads TGCAGTGCTAGAGATCTCGGAGCGGGAGCGCGCCACGGGGAGCTGTTTTTT.

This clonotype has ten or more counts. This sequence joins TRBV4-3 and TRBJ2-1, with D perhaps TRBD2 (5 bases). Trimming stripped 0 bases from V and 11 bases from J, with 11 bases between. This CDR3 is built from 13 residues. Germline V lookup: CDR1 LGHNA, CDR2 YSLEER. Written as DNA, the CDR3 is TGCGCCAGCAGCCAAGATACCGGGAAAAAGCAGTTCTTC. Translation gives CASSQDTGKKQFF.

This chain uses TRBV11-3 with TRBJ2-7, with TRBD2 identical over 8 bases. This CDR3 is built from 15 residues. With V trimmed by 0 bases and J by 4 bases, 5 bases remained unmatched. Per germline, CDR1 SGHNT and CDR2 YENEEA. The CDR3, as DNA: TGTGCCAGCAGCTTAGATCAAGCGGGAGAGTACGAGCAGTACTTC. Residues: CASSLDQAGEYEQYF. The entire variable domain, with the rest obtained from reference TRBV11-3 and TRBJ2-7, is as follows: EAGVVQSPRYKIIEKKQPVAFWCNPISGHNTLYWYLQNLGQGPELLIRYENEEAVDDSQLPKDRFSAERLKGVDSTLKIQPAELGDSAVYLCASSLDQAGEYEQYFGPGTRLTVT.

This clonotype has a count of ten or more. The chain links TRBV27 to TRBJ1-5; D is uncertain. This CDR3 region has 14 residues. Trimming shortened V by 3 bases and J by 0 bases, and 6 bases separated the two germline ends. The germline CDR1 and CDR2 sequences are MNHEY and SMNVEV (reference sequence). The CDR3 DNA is TGTGCCAGCAGTTTCCTCAATAGCAATCAGCCCCAGCATTTT. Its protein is CASSFLNSNQPQHF.

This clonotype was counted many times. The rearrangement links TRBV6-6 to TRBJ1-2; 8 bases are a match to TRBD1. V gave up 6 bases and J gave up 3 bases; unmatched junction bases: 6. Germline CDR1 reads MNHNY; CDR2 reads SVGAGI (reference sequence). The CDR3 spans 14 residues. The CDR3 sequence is CASRRTGSDYGYTF. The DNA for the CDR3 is TGTGCCAGCAGGCGGACAGGGAGTGACTATGGCTACACCTTC.

CDR3 amino acids: CASLGGSVTDTQYF. CDR3 DNA: TGTGCTAGTCTCGGCGGGAGTGTCACAGATACGCAGTATTTT. The gene calls are TRBV9 and TRBJ2-3, with TRBD2 matching 7 bases. The germline gives CDR1 SGDLS, CDR2 YYNGEE. The CDR3 covers 14 residues.

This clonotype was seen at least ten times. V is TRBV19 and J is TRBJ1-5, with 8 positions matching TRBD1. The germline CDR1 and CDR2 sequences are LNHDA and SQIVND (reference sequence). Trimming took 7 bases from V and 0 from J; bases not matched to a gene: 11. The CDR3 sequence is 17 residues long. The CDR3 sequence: CASTKGQVTHSNQPQHF. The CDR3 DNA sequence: TGTGCCAGTACCAAGGGACAGGTGACGCATAGCAATCAGCCCCAGCATTTT.

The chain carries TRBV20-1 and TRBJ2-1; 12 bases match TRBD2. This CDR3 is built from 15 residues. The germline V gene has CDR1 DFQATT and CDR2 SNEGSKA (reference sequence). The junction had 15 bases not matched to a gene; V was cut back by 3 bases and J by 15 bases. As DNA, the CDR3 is TGCAGTGCTAGGGTGACTAGCGGGGGTACGATGAGGCGGTTCTTC. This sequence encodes CSARVTSGGTMRRFF.

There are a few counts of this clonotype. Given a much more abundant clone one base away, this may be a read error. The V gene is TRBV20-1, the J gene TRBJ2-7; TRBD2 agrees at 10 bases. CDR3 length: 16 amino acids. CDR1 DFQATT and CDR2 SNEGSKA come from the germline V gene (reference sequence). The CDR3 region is CSARGLAGAFSYGQYF. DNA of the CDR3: TGCAGTGCTAGAGGACTAGCGGGCGCTTTCTCCTACGGGCAGTACTTC.

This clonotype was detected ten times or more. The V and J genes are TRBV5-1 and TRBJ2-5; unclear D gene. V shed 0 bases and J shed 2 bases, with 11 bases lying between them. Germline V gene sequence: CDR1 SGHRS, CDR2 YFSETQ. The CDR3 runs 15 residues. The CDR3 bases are TGCGCCAGCAGCTTGGAAGGCCCGAGACAAGAGACCCAGTACTTC. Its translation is CASSLEGPRQETQYF.

The CDR3 reads CASSFTRGANVLTF. CDR3 bases: TGTGCCAGCAGTTTTACCAGGGGGGCCAACGTCCTGACTTTC. The V and J genes are TRBV27 and TRBJ2-6, with D unclear. Germline V CDR1 and CDR2: MNHEY, SMNVEV (reference sequence). This CDR3 is 14 amino acids long. V lost 3 bases, J lost 4 bases, and 7 bases lay in between.

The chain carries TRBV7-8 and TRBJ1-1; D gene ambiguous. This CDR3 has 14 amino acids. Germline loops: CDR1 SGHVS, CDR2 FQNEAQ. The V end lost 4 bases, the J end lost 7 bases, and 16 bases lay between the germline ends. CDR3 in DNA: TGTGCCAGCAGCTCGGACCGGGGTAGTTTTGAAGCTTTCTTT. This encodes CASSSDRGSFEAFF.

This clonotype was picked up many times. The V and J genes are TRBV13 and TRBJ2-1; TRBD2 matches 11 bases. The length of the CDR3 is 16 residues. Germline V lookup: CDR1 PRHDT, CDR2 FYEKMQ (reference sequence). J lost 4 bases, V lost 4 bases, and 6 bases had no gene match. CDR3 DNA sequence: TGTGCCAGCAGCTGGCGACTAGCGGGATTTTACAATGAGCAGTTCTTC. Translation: CASSWRLAGFYNEQFF.